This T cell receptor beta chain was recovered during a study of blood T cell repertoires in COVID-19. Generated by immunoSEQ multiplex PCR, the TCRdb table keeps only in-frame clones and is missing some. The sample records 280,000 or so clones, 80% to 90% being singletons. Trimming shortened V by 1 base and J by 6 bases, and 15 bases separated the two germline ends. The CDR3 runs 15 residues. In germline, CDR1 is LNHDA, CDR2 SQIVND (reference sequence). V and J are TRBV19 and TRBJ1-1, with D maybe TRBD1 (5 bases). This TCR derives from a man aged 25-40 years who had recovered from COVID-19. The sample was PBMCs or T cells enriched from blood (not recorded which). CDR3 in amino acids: CASSIGAGRSAEAFF. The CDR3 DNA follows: TGTGCCAGTAGTATAGGGGCAGGGAGGTCGGCTGAAGCTTTCTTT. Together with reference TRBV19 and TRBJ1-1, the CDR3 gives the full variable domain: DGGITQSPKYLFRKEGQNVTLSCEQNLNHDAMYWYRQDPGQGLRLIYYSQIVNDFQKGDIAEGYSVSREKKESFPLTVTSAQKNPTAFYLCASSIGAGRSAEAFFGQGTRLTVV.